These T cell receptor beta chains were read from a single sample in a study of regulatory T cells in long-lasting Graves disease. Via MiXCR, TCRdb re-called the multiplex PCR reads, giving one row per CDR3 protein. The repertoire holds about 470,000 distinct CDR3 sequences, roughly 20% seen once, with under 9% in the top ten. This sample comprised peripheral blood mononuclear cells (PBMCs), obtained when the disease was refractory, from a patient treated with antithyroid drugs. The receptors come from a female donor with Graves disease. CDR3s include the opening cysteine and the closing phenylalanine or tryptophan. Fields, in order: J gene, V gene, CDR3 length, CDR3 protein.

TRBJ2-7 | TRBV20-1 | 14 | CSALEAGHYYEQYF
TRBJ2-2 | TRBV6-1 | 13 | CASSALGPGELFF
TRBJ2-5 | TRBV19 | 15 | CASSMGLLYQETQYF
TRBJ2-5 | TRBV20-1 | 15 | CSARDDPRGGRTQYF
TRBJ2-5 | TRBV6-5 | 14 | CASSYSRPRETQYF
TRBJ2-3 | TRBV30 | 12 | CAWSARGKAQYF
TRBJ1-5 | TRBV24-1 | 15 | CATSDSTRSDQPQHF
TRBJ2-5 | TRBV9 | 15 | CASSLGTGEIETQYF
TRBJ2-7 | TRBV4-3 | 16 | CASSQGVAGATDEQYF
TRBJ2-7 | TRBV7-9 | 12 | CASSLGQGGQYF
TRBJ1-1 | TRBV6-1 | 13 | CATEEMGNTEAFF
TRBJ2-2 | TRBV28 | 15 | CASKERGANTGELFF
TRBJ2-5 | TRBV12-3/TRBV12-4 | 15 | CASSLTAPGGETQYF
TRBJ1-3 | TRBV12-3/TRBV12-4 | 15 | CASSFGASSGNTIYF
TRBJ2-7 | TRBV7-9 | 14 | CASSQGGRDYEQYF
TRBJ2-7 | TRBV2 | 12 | CASRQDSYEQYF
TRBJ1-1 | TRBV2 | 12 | CASRGWGTEAFF
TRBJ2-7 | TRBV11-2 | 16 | CASSLELAGGFYEQYF
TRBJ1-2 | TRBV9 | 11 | CASSAQHGYTF
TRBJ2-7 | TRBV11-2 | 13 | CASSFEPAYEQYF
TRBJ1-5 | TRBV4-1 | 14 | CASSQVGGYQPQHF
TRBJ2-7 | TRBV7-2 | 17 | CASSLKRASGTPYEQYF
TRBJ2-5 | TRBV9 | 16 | CASSVATGGDRETQYF
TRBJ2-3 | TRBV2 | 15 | CASSVGSGSTDTQYF
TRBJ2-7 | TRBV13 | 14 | CASSPGGSFYEQYF
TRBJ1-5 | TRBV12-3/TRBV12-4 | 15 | CASSLWDRDNQPQHF
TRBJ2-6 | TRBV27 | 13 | CASSRTPPRVLTF
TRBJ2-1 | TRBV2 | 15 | CASTVDRTYYNEQFF
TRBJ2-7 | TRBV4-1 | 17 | CASSWDREGRSSYEQYF
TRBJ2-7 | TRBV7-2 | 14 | CASSFYRGGYEQYF
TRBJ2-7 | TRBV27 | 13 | CASSLNDNYEQYF
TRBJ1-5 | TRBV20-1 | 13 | CSGATVGIQPQHF
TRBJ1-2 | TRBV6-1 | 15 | CASREGQGGRYGYTF